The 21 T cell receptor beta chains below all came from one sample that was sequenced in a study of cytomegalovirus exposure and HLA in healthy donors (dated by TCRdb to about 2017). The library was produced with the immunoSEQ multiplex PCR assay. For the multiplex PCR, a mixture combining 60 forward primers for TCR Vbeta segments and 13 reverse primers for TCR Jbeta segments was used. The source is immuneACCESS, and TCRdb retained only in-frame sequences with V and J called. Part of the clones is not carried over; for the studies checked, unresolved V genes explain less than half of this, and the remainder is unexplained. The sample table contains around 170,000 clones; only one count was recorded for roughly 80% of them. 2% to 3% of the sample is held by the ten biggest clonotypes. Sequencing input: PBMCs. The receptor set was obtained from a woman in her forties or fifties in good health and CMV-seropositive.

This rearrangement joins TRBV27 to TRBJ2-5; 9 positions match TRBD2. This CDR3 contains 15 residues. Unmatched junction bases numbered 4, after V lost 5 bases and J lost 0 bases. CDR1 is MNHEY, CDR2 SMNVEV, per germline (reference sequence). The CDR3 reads CASSARLADQETQYF. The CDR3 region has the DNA TGTGCCAGCAGTGCCCGACTAGCGGACCAAGAGACCCAGTACTTC.

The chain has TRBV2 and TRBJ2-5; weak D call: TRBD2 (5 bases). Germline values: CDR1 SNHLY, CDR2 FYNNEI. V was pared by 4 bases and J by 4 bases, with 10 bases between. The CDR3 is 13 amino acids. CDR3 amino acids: CASSGLAGETQYF. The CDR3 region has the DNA TGTGCCAGCAGTGGGCTAGCTGGAGAGACCCAGTACTTC.

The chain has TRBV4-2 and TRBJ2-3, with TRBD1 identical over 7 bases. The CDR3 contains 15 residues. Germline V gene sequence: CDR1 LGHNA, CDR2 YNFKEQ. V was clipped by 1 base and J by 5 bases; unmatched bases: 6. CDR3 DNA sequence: TGTGCCAGCAGCCAAGGACCGGGACAGCTAGATACGCAGTATTTT. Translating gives CASSQGPGQLDTQYF.

In DNA, the CDR3 is TGTGCCAGCAGCTGGGGACAGGGGATGCGGGGCACCGGGGAGCTGTTTTTT. Protein sequence: CASSWGQGMRGTGELFF. The chain couples TRBV7-9 to TRBJ2-2, with 10 bases identical to TRBD1. CDR1 is SEHNR and CDR2 is FQNEAQ in the germline V gene (reference sequence). The CDR3 contains 17 residues. V dropped 4 bases and J dropped 4; count of bases not matched to a gene: 9.

The CDR3 DNA reads as TGTGCCAGCAGTTACAGGGTTAGCAATCAGCCCCAGCATTTT. This translates into CASSYRVSNQPQHF. The rearrangement joins TRBV27 to TRBJ1-5; D is perhaps TRBD1 (6 bases). Germline V gene lookup returns CDR1 MNHEY and CDR2 SMNVEV (reference sequence). The length of the CDR3 is 14 residues. V lost 4 bases to trimming and J lost 0 bases, with 7 bases between them.

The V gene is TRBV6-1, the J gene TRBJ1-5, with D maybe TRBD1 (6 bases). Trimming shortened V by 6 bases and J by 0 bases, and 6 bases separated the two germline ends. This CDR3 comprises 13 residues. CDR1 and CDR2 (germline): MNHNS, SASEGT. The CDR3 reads CASRGGSNQPQHF. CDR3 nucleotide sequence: TGTGCCAGCAGAGGGGGTAGCAATCAGCCCCAGCATTTT.

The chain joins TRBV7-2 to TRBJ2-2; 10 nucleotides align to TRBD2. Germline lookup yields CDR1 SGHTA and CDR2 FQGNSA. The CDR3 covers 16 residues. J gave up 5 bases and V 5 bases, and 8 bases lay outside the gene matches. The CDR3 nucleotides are TGTGCCAGCAGCCCACCAGCGGGGGGGAGAACCGGGGAGCTGTTTTTT. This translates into CASSPPAGGRTGELFF. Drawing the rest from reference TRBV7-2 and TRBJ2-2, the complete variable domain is GAGVSQSPSNKVTEKGKDVELRCDPISGHTALYWYRQSLGQGLEFLIYFQGNSAPDKSGLPSDRFSAERTGGSVSTLTIQRTQQEDSAVYLCASSPPAGGRTGELFFGEGSRLTVL.

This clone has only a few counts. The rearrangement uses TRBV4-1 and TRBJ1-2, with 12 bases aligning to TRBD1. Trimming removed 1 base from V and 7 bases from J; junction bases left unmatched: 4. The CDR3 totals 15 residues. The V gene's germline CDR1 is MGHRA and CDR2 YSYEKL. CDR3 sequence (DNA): TGCGCCAGCAGCCAAGTTCGGGACAGGGGGCTTGGCTACACCTTC. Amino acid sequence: CASSQVRDRGLGYTF.

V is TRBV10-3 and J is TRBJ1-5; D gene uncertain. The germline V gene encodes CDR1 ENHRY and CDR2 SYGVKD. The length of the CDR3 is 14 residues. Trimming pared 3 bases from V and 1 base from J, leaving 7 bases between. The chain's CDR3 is CAISDPGSNQPQHF. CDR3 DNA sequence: TGTGCCATCAGTGACCCAGGAAGCAATCAGCCCCAGCATTTT.

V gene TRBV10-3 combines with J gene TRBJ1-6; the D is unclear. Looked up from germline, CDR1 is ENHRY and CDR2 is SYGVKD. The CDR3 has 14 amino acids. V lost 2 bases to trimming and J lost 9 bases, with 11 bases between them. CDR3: CAISEPAGSSPLHF. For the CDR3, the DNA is TGTGCCATCAGTGAGCCCGCGGGCAGTTCACCCCTCCACTTT.

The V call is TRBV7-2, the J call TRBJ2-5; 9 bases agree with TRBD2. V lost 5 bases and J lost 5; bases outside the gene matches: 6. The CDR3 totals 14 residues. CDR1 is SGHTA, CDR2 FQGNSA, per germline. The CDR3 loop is CASSPGLAGETQYF. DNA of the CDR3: TGTGCCAGCAGCCCGGGACTAGCCGGGGAGACCCAGTACTTC.

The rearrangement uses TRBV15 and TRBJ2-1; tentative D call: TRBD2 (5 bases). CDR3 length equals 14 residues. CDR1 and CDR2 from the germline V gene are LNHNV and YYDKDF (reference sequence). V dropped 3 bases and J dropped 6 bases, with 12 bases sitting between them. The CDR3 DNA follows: TGTGCCACCAGCAGGTTACTAGTGCCCAATGAGCAGTTCTTC. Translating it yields CATSRLLVPNEQFF.

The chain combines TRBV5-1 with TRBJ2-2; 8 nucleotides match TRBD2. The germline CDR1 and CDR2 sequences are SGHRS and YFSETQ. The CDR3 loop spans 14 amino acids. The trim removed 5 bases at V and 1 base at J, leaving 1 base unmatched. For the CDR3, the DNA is TGCGCCAGCAGTCGGGAGGGGAACACCGGGGAGCTGTTTTTT. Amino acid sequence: CASSREGNTGELFF.

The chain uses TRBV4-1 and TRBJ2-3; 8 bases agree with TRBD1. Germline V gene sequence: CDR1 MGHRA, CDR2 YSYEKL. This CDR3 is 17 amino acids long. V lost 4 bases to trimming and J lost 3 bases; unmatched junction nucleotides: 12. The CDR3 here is CASSPGTGGTWTDTQYF. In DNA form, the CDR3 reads TGCGCCAGCAGCCCCGGAACAGGGGGGACTTGGACAGATACGCAGTATTTT.

CDR3 nucleotide sequence: TGTGCCAGCAGCGTAGGTCAGATCACCTACGAGCAGTACTTC. Translating it yields CASSVGQITYEQYF. The rearrangement links TRBV9 to TRBJ2-7, with no clear D. The CDR3 extends over 14 amino acids. V gave up 0 bases and J gave up 2 bases, with 9 bases separating them. Germline V gene lookup returns CDR1 SGDLS and CDR2 YYNGEE.

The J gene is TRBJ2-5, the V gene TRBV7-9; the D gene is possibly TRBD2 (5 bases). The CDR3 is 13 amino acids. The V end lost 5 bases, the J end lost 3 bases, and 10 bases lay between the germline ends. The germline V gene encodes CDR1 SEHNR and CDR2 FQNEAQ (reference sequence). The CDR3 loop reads CASSAGPKETQYF. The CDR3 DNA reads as TGTGCCAGCAGCGCGGGTCCTAAAGAGACCCAGTACTTC. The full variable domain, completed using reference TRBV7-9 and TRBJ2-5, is DTGVSQNPRHKITKRGQNVTFRCDPISEHNRLYWYRQTLGQGPEFLTYFQNEAQLEKSRLLSDRFSAERPKGSFSTLEIQRTEQGDSAMYLCASSAGPKETQYFGPGTRLLVL.

CDR3 sequence reads: CASSLPRLAGTITYNEQFF. As DNA, the CDR3 is TGTGCCAGCAGCTTACCCCGACTAGCGGGGACCATTACCTACAATGAGCAGTTCTTC. This chain joins TRBV7-3 and TRBJ2-1; 11 positions agree with TRBD2. Germline trimming cut 2 bases from V and 2 bases from J; bases unmatched to any gene: 11. The CDR3 loop spans 19 amino acids. Germline V gene sequence: CDR1 SGHTA, CDR2 FQGTGA.

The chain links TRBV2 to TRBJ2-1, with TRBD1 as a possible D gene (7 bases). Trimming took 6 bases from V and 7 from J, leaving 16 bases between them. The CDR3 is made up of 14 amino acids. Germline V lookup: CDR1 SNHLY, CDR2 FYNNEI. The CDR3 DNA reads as TGTGCCAGCAGCGCGGGACAGCCGTCTAATGAGCAGTTCTTC. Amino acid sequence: CASSAGQPSNEQFF.

CDR3 loop: CASSPRLAGGYTDTQYF. Written as DNA, the CDR3 is TGTGCCAGCAGCCCCAGACTAGCGGGGGGCTACACAGATACGCAGTATTTT. The chain has TRBV5-4 and TRBJ2-3, with TRBD2 identical over 13 bases. The CDR3 contains 17 residues. CDR1 is SGHNT and CDR2 is YYREEE in the germline V gene (reference sequence). Trimming took 4 bases from V and 2 from J; bases not matched to a gene: 7. Complete variable domain (other parts from reference TRBV5-4 and TRBJ2-3): ETGVTQSPTHLIKTRGQQVTLRCSSQSGHNTVSWYQQALGQGPQFIFQYYREEENGRGNFPPRFSGLQFPNYSSELNVNALELDDSALYLCASSPRLAGGYTDTQYFGPGTRLTVL.

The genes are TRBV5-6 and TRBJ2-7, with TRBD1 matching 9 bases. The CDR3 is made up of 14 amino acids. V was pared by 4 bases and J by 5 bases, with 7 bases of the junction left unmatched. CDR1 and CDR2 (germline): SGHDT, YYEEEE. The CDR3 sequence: CASSRGQGWDEQYF. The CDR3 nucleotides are TGTGCCAGCAGCCGGGGACAGGGATGGGACGAGCAGTACTTC.

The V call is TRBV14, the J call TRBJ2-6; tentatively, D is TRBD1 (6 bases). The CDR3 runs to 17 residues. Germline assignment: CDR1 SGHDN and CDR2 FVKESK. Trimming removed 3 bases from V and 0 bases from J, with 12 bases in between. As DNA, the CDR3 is TGTGCCAGCAGCCACTTGGACAGTTTCTCTGGGGCCAACGTCCTGACTTTC. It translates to CASSHLDSFSGANVLTF.